The clone carrying this T cell receptor (beta chain) occurred many times. No antigen is known for it. Unique molecular identifiers were incorporated during preparation of the TCRbeta library. TCRdb recomputed calls from the PCR reads with MiXCR, one row per CDR3 protein. Among about 300,000 distinct CDR3 sequences listed, 9.5% to 13% were seen once. Trimming left V 5 bases short and J 4 bases short, with 12 bases between. The CDR3 runs to 12 residues. Germline V lookup: CDR1 DFQATT, CDR2 SNEGSKA (reference sequence). This sample was taken from a study of T-cell reconstitution after alpha-beta-depleted transplantation in children. General study points: By one year post-transplant, T-cell counts and diversity largely arose from T cells that were newly produced.

This receptor was identified in a boy younger than two with acute myeloid leukemia, due to receive a stem cell transplant. The rearrangement joins TRBV20-1 to TRBJ2-7, with D perhaps matching TRBD1 (5 bases). This sample comprised PBMCs, obtained before TCRalphabeta/CD19-depleted stem cell transplant. The CDR3 is CSASGPGYEQYF. The DNA for the CDR3 is TGCAGTGCTTCAGGGCCAGGGTACGAGCAGTACTTC.